The clone carrying this T cell receptor beta chain has ten or more counts. Its antigen is still unknown. These data originate in a study of breast tumors, draining lymph nodes, adjacent tissues. General study findings and limits: The data were judged consistent with most tumor T cells coming from lymph node and expanding in tumor.

TCRdb redid the calling of the multiplex PCR reads with MiXCR, one entry per CDR3 protein. The table lists tens of thousands of distinct CDR3 sequences, roughly two fifths of them singletons. This TCR derives from a female donor with breast cancer. Some clones in this sample may be carry-over from other donors' samples. The sample taken for sequencing was breast tumor tissue.

CDR3 sequence (DNA): TGTGCCAGCAGCTTCTACGGCCAAGAGACCCAGTACTTC. This translates into CASSFYGQETQYF. V and J are TRBV5-6 and TRBJ2-5; D gene unclear. V was clipped by 2 bases and J by 1 base, with 6 bases between them. Looked up from germline, CDR1 is SGHDT and CDR2 is YYEEEE. The CDR3 length is 13 residues.